This TCR beta chain was recorded in a study of vaccination and CD4 T cells after COVID-19. Study summary: Post-COVID samples were collected a median about 3.5 months following diagnosis, spanning 35 to 161.

Germline assignment: CDR1 LGHNA and CDR2 YSLEER. V was clipped by 0 bases and J by 8 bases; unmatched bases: 7. This CDR3 comprises 16 residues. The assay that was used to sequence DNA from cultured CD4+ T cells was the Oncomine TCR Beta short-read assay. TCRdb recomputed calls from the PCR reads with MiXCR, one row per CDR3 protein. Of 10,000 or so distinct CDR3 sequences in the sample, 45% to 60% are singletons; the top ten hold over 25%. Of note for this clonotype: No antigen is known for it.

Treatment given: roughly ten-day PBMC culture with coronavirus spike peptide pools or control peptides (ViraFEST assay). Sequencing input: CD4+ T cells from blood, cultured in vitro. The clonotype was recovered from a human donor who had recovered from COVID-19. The chain combines TRBV4-3 with TRBJ1-6, with 7 bases lining up with TRBD1. The CDR3 region is CASSQDWGQLHSPLHF. The CDR3 DNA reads TGCGCCAGCAGCCAAGATTGGGGACAGCTCCATTCACCCCTCCACTTT.